The entry that follows covers one T cell receptor (beta chain) sequence. Its antigen is as yet unknown. Per germline, CDR1 SGHRS and CDR2 YFSETQ. The CDR3 has 13 amino acids. The V and J ends lost 0 bases and 5 bases respectively, with 9 bases between them. The data belong to a study of Tregs in tolerant kidney transplant recipients. The assay was immunoSEQ multiplex PCR, and TCRdb's table has in-frame clones only and misses some. The table includes about 120,000 clones, roughly nine tenths detected once. Whole-study findings and limits: Activated donor B cell expansion appeared to reveal the most relevant donor-specific TCRbeta repertoire. Validation in larger populations is needed because few patients were studied.

Unstimulated Tregs (CD4+CD25+CD127-) and CD4+CD25- non-Tregs were sorted from PBMCs. The sample was CD4+ T cells from blood. This TCR was recovered from a human donor in good health. The chain links TRBV5-1 to TRBJ2-7; TRBD2 is a possible D gene (5 bases). The CDR3 region is CASSLGQTNEQYF. Written as DNA, the CDR3 is TGCGCCAGCAGCTTGGGGCAGACTAACGAGCAGTACTTC.